Listed below are T cell receptor beta chains from one sample, sequenced in a study of T cells expressing NK-cell markers. TCRdb reprocessed the 5' RACE reads, with one entry per CDR3 protein and no DNA. The listing contains under 200,000 distinct CDR3 sequences. Sequenced sample: blood T cells: a sorted CD56 or NKG2C T cell subset, CD4+ or CD8+ T cells, or bulk PBMC T cells (not recorded which). The receptors shown here come from a woman between 18 and 69 years old in good health. Both conserved end residues are part of each CDR3.

TRBJ2-7,TRBV28,CASPPNRIESYEQYF
TRBJ2-1,TRBV3-1,CASSPHQGNDEQFF
TRBJ2-1,TRBV2,CASRARTSGRIRHNEQFF
TRBJ1-1,TRBV6-1,CASSPGGTWNTEAFF
TRBJ2-7,TRBV28,CASSLSVVPYEQYF
TRBJ1-5,TRBV12-3/TRBV12-4,CASSFQGSNQPQHF
TRBJ1-1,TRBV7-9,CASSLQGSMNTEAFF
TRBJ2-1,TRBV3-1,CASSQGLGAGGGEQFF
TRBJ2-3,TRBV5-1,CASSSGLVGLDTQYF
TRBJ2-3,TRBV2,CASKTGRGTDTQYF
TRBJ1-6,TRBV5-6,CASSLVRTGYSPLHF
TRBJ2-7,TRBV29-1,CSVVTHMGGSYEQYF
TRBJ2-2,TRBV20-1,CSARSAGSSGELFF
TRBJ2-3,TRBV5-1,CASSLVGIYADTQYF
TRBJ2-2,TRBV5-1,CASSLGGTTGELFF
TRBJ1-2,TRBV10-3,CAISEDRGRSESYGYTF
TRBJ2-2,TRBV7-2,CASSRRAGELFF
TRBJ2-3,TRBV2,CASNQGNRGYADTQYF
TRBJ2-3,TRBV5-1,CASSLSGHRTDTQYF
TRBJ1-2,TRBV11-2,CASSIRGVGYTF
TRBJ1-6,TRBV5-1,CASSLKPGDNSPLHF
TRBJ2-1,TRBV5-1,CASSSLSLASGNYNEQFF
TRBJ2-3,TRBV5-1,CASSLAGGPQYF
TRBJ2-1,TRBV12-3/TRBV12-4,CASRNLVSNEQFF
TRBJ2-3,TRBV5-1,CASSLSRWDRGPDTQYF
TRBJ1-2,TRBV20-1,CSANDRQKHYGYTF
TRBJ2-7,TRBV5-1,CASSLRGTDMYEQYF
TRBJ2-6,TRBV12-3/TRBV12-4,CASSLWGAGANVLTF
TRBJ1-5,TRBV27,CASGDRVQPQHF
TRBJ2-1,TRBV5-5,CASSLPGQGVNEQFF
TRBJ2-2,TRBV27,CASSLWDPNTGELFF
TRBJ2-7,TRBV10-3,CAMGDFPYEQYF